This T cell receptor beta chain appears in the sequencing data of a study of cytomegalovirus exposure and HLA in healthy donors (dated by TCRdb to 2015 to 2018). Looking at the study overall: In an earlier analysis of fewer than 750 of the donors, around 300 Gb of sequence data and 95 million to 130 million unique TCR beta sequences from about 190 million T cells were reported. Among a few hundred genotyped donors of the cohort, an average of roughly 240,000 unique TCR beta nucleotide sequences were sequenced per donor, around a sixth of them non-productive. A later analysis re-examined previously published TCR beta repertoires from over 500 donors and added high-resolution HLA genotyping to investigate patterns of TCR occurrence. All discovery cohort repertoires had been generated on a single sequencing platform. The study profiled the T cell repertoires of 666 subjects by immunosequencing and related them to cytomegalovirus serostatus. Around 300 gigabases of sequencing data and tens of millions of unique TCR sequences were included in an early release covering over 600 HLA-typed donors. To decide whether each TCR beta V gene segment behaved as functional or pseudogenic, an earlier analysis of some 600 of the donors relied on high-throughput TCR beta sequencing. The study was designed to test whether signatures of past pathogen exposure could be identified by cataloging public T cell receptors. Several DR-DQ haplotypes were handled as single units for association and clustering because linkage in the cohort was strong. HLA typing included class I and class II loci at four-digit resolution. Typing coverage varied by locus: roughly 629-640 donors for A, B, C, DRB1 and DQB1; some 520 for DQA1; nearly 610 for DPA1; under 490 for DPB1. In a later genetic analysis, genome-wide SNP genotypes for about 65% of the roughly 670 donors were used, and that subset was treated as a discovery cohort. To predict cytomegalovirus infection status, the study brought together high-throughput TCR immunosequencing, statistical association of individual TCRs with disease status, and machine learning. The later analysis used no new phenotypic data to find candidate immune exposures, relying instead on TCR beta sequences and their occurrence across donors. Alongside the repertoire data, information on donor age, sex, ethnicity and CMV serostatus was compiled. Of the approximately 400 genotyped donors, roughly 80% fell in the genetic ancestry cluster associated with self-reported Caucasian donors. A separate validation cohort of approximately 130 different subjects was used in addition to the roughly 700-subject first cohort.

Notes on this clone: Its antigen is unknown. Per-base qualities were not stored, and no clone one base away is much larger.

The library was obtained by the immunoSEQ multiplex PCR assay. For the multiplex PCR, a mixture combining 60 forward primers for TCR Vbeta segments and 13 reverse primers for TCR Jbeta segments was used. Amplification of the CDR3 region of rearranged TCR beta genes was performed with a multiplex PCR assay on genomic DNA. The Illumina HiSeq System was used to sequence the amplified TCR beta libraries as 87-base-pair reads. On the authors' methods: A later analysis counted some 80 million unique TCR beta chains across the 666 repertoires, and some 12 million of these chains were shared by at least two donors. A nearest-neighbor algorithm error-corrected the raw reads and collapsed the reads into unique sequences, merging closely related sequences to remove PCR and sequencing errors. To assign V, D and J gene segments, CDR3 sequences were aligned to IMGT reference sequences. For a sequence to be retained, at least a six-nucleotide match to both a V gene segment and a J gene segment was required. A rearrangement was called productive if the CDR3 had no stop codons and remained in frame with V and J, and every other rearrangement was called non-productive. Following IMGT convention, CDR3 was defined as the stretch from the second conserved V-encoded cysteine up to the conserved J-encoded phenylalanine. Sequences without an unambiguous match to a single V gene segment were excluded from the earlier analysis of 450 to 750 of the donors. In an earlier analysis of a few hundred of the donors, V segments were called functional above 56.7% productive rearrangements and were called segregating when the between-donor standard deviation exceeded 5%. A statistical classification framework was built for diagnosing cytomegalovirus status from the catalog of TCR beta chain sequences. V and J gene assignment, in a later analysis, came from comparing TCR nucleotide sequences with IMGT/GENE-DB human TR gene sequences. In a later analysis, CDR3 sequences and most-parsimonious VDJ recombination scenarios were assigned using the TCRdist pipeline. A later analysis defined each TCR beta chain by its CDR3 amino acid sequence plus V-gene family, and excluded reads lacking a unique V-gene family. A later analysis removed several hundred highly shared, low-generation-probability nucleotide sequences to deal with suspected cross-contamination and a sequencing artifact. For each public chain, a later analysis derived a clonal expansion index from normalized ranks of inferred template counts within each repertoire. Generation probabilities in a later analysis came from a VDJ recombination model fitted to out-of-frame rearrangements, and those results were checked against IGoR. In a later analysis, hypergeometric tests were used to score TCR-TCR, TCR-HLA and TCR-CMV co-occurrence, with a repertoire-size bias correction applied to TCR pairs. In a later analysis, false discovery rates were estimated by permuting HLA or CMV assignments 20 times. In a later analysis, co-occurring TCRs were grouped with DBSCAN, and TCRdist sequence similarity was added when clustering was performed within HLA-allele-positive subsets. Repertoires with fewer than 30,000 or more than 120,000 public chains, plus five repertoires with anomalous nucleotide sharing, were excluded from co-occurrence clustering. What TCRdb holds here is the immuneACCESS table cut down to in-frame rearrangements. Part of the clones is not present; checked against another copy, under half of the missing clones reflect an unresolved V gene, and the others are unexplained. That table gives V, J and clone size, and the DNA gave D and trimming. This sample gives about 170,000 clones in total; 65% to 80% of them show up just once. Clones ranked in the top ten supply roughly 2% of the sample.

The V end loses 6 bases and the J end loses 0 bases, and a stretch of 12 bases separates them. CDR3 length: 15 amino acids, cysteine to phenylalanine. This entry keeps only the CDR3 DNA: 45 bases, framed from base 1. CDR1 KGHSH and CDR2 LQKENI were looked up in the germline V gene. Summary of the overall study and its limitations: An earlier analysis of some 590 of the donors showed that most TCR beta V segments appeared in productive rearrangements either about 90% or about 30% of the time, which broadly matched IMGT annotations. According to a later genetic analysis, donors in an Asian-associated ancestry cluster had fewer N-insertions in productive TCRs than the roughly 700-donor mean. A group of highly shared sequence variants was considered likely to be a technical artifact of the sequencing pipeline. In a later analysis, HLA-associated TCR beta chains showed more clonal expansion and lower generation probabilities than non-associated chains that were equally common. In vitro tests confirmed that a few of the cytomegalovirus-associated TCR beta chains recognize cytomegalovirus antigens. A total of some 180 TCR beta chains were listed by the study as associated with cytomegalovirus. The classifier was reported to diagnose cytomegalovirus status with high specificity and sensitivity in both the original cohort and the validation cohort. In a later analysis, TCR association rates were found to vary across HLA loci, with the most associated TCRs seen for DRB1 alleles and the fewest for HLA-C alleles. Assigning TCR associations to individual alleles was difficult when HLA alleles, especially DR and DQ, strongly co-occurred. A later analysis found that most CMV-associated TCR beta chains appeared HLA-restricted, with HLA associations seemingly driven largely by CMV exposure. Roughly uniform sequencing depth across donors was assumed in presence/absence analyses, although this assumption may not hold. A further reported finding was that TCR beta sequences accurately predicted the HLA-A and HLA-B alleles for most subjects in the first cohort. A later genetic analysis associated a missense DCLRE1C variant with V-gene and J-gene trimming of TCR beta chains, and an independent cohort replicated the association. In a later analysis, around 15,000 TCR beta sequences were associated with specific HLA alleles at a false discovery rate of 0.05. CMV serostatus was the only immune exposure information available for the cohort. The cohort was sequenced for TCR beta chains only, and without alpha or paired-chain data the features that could be detected were limited. According to the authors, the approach could potentially be generalized to other disease states and immunological phenotypes. Correlated functional status among segregating V segments might be attributable to linkage disequilibrium, but an unknown experimental factor could not be ruled out. Because counts were too low, 15 to 20 rarely observed V segments, including chromosome 9 orphons, were left out of the earlier analysis of 587 of the donors. Most TCR sequences were seen in very few donors, while some public TCRs were found in many individuals. The 87-base-pair reads could not distinguish some IMGT-functional V segments, including TRBV6-2 and TRBV6-3, so those segments were excluded. A later analysis reported that several top co-occurrence clusters appeared linked to parvovirus B19, influenza, CMV and Epstein-Barr virus. Because HLA typing was missing for some donors at each locus, association tests included only the typed subset.

The cohort consisted of approximately 690 healthy bone marrow donors. At the time of sampling, all cohort members were nominally healthy, though unrecorded immune exposures were likely present. The donor tested CMV seronegative and was one of the 352 seronegative cohort members. Each donor provided a peripheral blood sample, and peripheral blood mononuclear cells were used for TCR beta sequencing. The Qiagen DNeasy Blood Extraction Kit was used to extract genomic DNA from the blood cell samples. This clonotype was sampled from a female donor in good health and CMV-seronegative. The chain joins TRBV18 to TRBJ1-3; the D gene is perhaps TRBD1, on 6 matching bases. The specimen was PBMCs. In nucleotide form, the sequence is TGTGCCAGCTCGTCAAGGGGGACCTCTGGAAACACCATATATTTT. This gives the protein CASSSRGTSGNTIYF. When the CDR3 is completed using the reference TRBV18 and TRBJ1-3 genes on either side, the full variable domain is NAGVMQNPRHLVRRRGQEARLRCSPMKGHSHVYWYRQLPEEGLKFMVYLQKENIIDESGMPKERFSAEFPKEGPSILRIQQVVRGDSAAYFCASSSRGTSGNTIYFGEGSWLTVV.